A single sample is the source of the 10 T cell receptor beta chains below, sequenced in a study of T cell responses to AZD1222 COVID-19 vaccine (dated by TCRdb to the early 2020s). The time point label, read with the paper, signifies: about 28 days (+/-7) after the second vaccine dose. Preparation of the library involved the immunoSEQ multiplex PCR assay. The source is immuneACCESS, and TCRdb retained only in-frame sequences with V and J called. Part of the clones is not carried over; for the studies checked, unresolved V genes explain less than half of this, and the remainder is unexplained. The sample profile shows roughly 90,000 clones; approximately 90% of them were found once. The ten top clones hold roughly 2.7% of the sample. The specimen was peripheral blood, collected 28 days after the second AZD1222 dose. The receptors derive from an adult who received the AZD1222 COVID-19 vaccine.

The chain combines TRBV7-2 with TRBJ2-7; D perhaps matches TRBD2 (5 bases). V was clipped by 1 base and J by 5 bases, with 15 bases between them. Germline CDR1 SGHTA, CDR2 FQGNSA. The CDR3 extends over 15 amino acids. The CDR3 nucleotides are TGTGCCAGCAGCTTAGTAACTAGTGGATGGCACGAGCAGTACTTC. This sequence encodes CASSLVTSGWHEQYF.

This clone was detected ten times or more. This chain uses TRBV20-1 with TRBJ1-6; unclear D gene. Trimming pared 3 bases from V and 7 bases from J, leaving 10 bases between. The CDR3 is 13 residues long. Germline assignment: CDR1 DFQATT and CDR2 SNEGSKA (reference sequence). In nucleotides, the CDR3 is TGCAGTGCTAGTGTCCGTGAGAATTCACCCCTCCACTTT. Protein: CSASVRENSPLHF.

The chain has TRBV15 and TRBJ2-2; D unresolved. The CDR3 length is 14 residues. CDR1 is LNHNV and CDR2 is YYDKDF in the germline V gene (reference sequence). V was cut by 0 bases and J by 8 bases, with 10 bases left in between. The CDR3 loop is CATSRDSEQGELFF. The CDR3 DNA reads TGTGCCACCAGCAGAGATTCAGAACAGGGGGAGCTGTTTTTT.

The chain joins TRBV10-1 to TRBJ2-7, with D perhaps being TRBD1 or TRBD2 (6 bases each). CDR1 is WNHNN, CDR2 SYGVQD, per germline (reference sequence). The CDR3 loop spans 15 amino acids. V was shortened by 2 bases and J by 2 bases, with 13 bases between the two germline ends. CDR3 protein: CASSEGGGPTYEQYF. The CDR3 DNA follows: TGCGCCAGCAGTGAGGGAGGGGGGCCAACCTACGAGCAGTACTTC.

The V gene is TRBV30, the J gene TRBJ1-6; D ambiguous. Germline V gives CDR1 GTSNPN, CDR2 SVGIG (reference sequence). V dropped 0 bases and J dropped 8 bases, with 8 bases sitting between them. The CDR3 contains 13 residues. The CDR3 loop reads CAWSVAPDSPLHF. CDR3 nucleotide sequence: TGTGCCTGGAGTGTTGCTCCGGATTCACCCCTCCACTTT.

About this clone itself: At one end the junction does not follow the germline gene, possibly because of a read error. The CDR3 sequence is CASSAGTGPSDEQYF. In DNA, the CDR3 is TGTGCCAGCAGCGCCGGGACAGGCCCCTCCGACGAGCAGTACTTC. This chain connects TRBV9 to TRBJ2-7; the match to TRBD1 covers 8 bases. This CDR3 comprises 15 residues. CDR1 SGDLS and CDR2 YYNGEE come from the germline V gene.

The gene calls are TRBV6-6 and TRBJ2-5, with 8 bases matching TRBD1. Unmatched junction bases numbered 1, after V lost 5 bases and J lost 2 bases. CDR1 and CDR2 (germline): MNHNY, SVGAGI (reference sequence). CDR3 length: 13 residues. The CDR3 here is CASSRTGQETQYF. CDR3 nucleotide sequence: TGTGCCAGCAGTCGGACAGGGCAAGAGACCCAGTACTTC.

This chain uses TRBV15 with TRBJ2-1, with 11 nucleotides matching TRBD2. The J segment lost 4 bases and the V segment lost 6 bases, leaving 5 bases of the junction unmatched. This CDR3 is built from 15 residues. The germline V gene has CDR1 LNHNV and CDR2 YYDKDF (reference sequence). CDR3 in DNA: TGTGCCACCAGAACGGGACTAGCGGAATACAATGAGCAGTTCTTC. Residues: CATRTGLAEYNEQFF.

For this clone: The identical CDR3 is also encoded by other nucleotide sequences in the sample. CDR3 in DNA: TGTGCCAGCAGCCAAGCAGGGGATACGCAGTATTTT. Translated, it gives CASSQAGDTQYF. The chain links TRBV3-1 (or the pseudogene TRBV3-2) to TRBJ2-3, with D tentatively TRBD1 (5 bases). Germline loops: CDR1 LGHDT, CDR2 YNNKEL (reference sequence). V lost 1 base and J 6 bases, leaving 5 bases between the germline ends. This CDR3 comprises 12 residues.

The gene calls are TRBV24-1 and TRBJ2-3; 7 nucleotides agree with TRBD2. CDR3 length: 16 amino acids. Germline V gene data show CDR1 as KGHDR and CDR2 as SFDVKD. Trimming removed 4 bases from V and 1 base from J; junction bases left unmatched: 7. The CDR3 loop is CATSDSSGWGTDTQYF. CDR3 bases: TGTGCCACCAGTGACAGTAGCGGGTGGGGCACAGATACGCAGTATTTT.